These 5 T cell receptor beta chains were all obtained from the same sample, sequenced in a study of spatial heterogeneity in lung cancer. Findings and limits, study-wide: One measure, the expanded intratumoral alpha and beta TCR count, tracked tumor mutation counts.

Time point given: sample taken at primary tumor resection. These receptors lack a known antigen. MiXCR was run by TCRdb on the 5' RACE reads, yielding one entry per CDR3 protein. This sample has over 15,000 distinct CDR3 sequences, with 5% to 7% found just once. Specimen: lung tumor tissue, collected at surgery. These receptors all stem from a female donor with early-stage non-small cell lung cancer.

This clonotype was counted many times. The chain has TRBV7-2 and TRBJ2-3; 8 bases are a match to TRBD2. The CDR3 consists of 14 residues. V lost 5 bases and J lost 6; bases outside the gene matches: 7. The germline gives CDR1 SGHTA, CDR2 FQGNSA. CDR3: CASSPGTSADTQYF. DNA for the CDR3: TGTGCCAGCAGCCCAGGGACTAGTGCGGATACGCAGTATTTT.

In the case of this clonotype: This sequence may be a read error, since a much larger clone differs from it by one base. The genes are TRBV5-5 and TRBJ2-7; TRBD1 aligns across 7 bases. In germline, CDR1 is SGHKS, CDR2 YYEKEE (reference sequence). CDR3 size: 15 residues. The CDR3 nucleotides read TGTGCCAGCAGCTTGGCTACAGGGGTGAACTACGAGCAGCACTTC. Translating gives CASSLATGVNYEQHF.

This clonotype occurred many times. The V and J genes are TRBV7-2 and TRBJ2-7; possibly TRBD2 for D (6 bases). The CDR3 runs to 14 residues. CDR1 is SGHTA, CDR2 FQGNSA, per germline. Deletions cut 3 bases from V and 0 bases from J, with 9 bases between. CDR3 nucleotide sequence: TGTGCCAGCAGCTTGGCGGGGTTCTCCTACGAGCAGTACTTC. It codes for CASSLAGFSYEQYF.

At least ten counts were recorded for this clonotype. The rearrangement uses TRBV4-2 and TRBJ2-1, with a weak D call TRBD2 (5 bases). The CDR3 has 13 amino acids. Looked up from germline, CDR1 is LGHNA and CDR2 is YNFKEQ. V dropped 4 bases and J dropped 5 bases, with 9 bases sitting between them. The DNA of the CDR3 is TGTGCCAGCAGCCCGGACTGGGACAATGAGCAGTTCTTC. Amino acid sequence: CASSPDWDNEQFF.

This clonotype has at least ten counts. DNA of the CDR3: TGCGCCAGCAGCTGGAACAGGGGGCGATACTCTGGAAACACCATATATTTT. Amino acid sequence: CASSWNRGRYSGNTIYF. The chain recombines TRBV5-1 with TRBJ1-3; 9 bases align to TRBD1. Per germline, CDR1 SGHRS and CDR2 YFSETQ. CDR3 length: 17 amino acids. The trim removed 3 bases at V and 0 bases at J, leaving 7 bases unmatched.